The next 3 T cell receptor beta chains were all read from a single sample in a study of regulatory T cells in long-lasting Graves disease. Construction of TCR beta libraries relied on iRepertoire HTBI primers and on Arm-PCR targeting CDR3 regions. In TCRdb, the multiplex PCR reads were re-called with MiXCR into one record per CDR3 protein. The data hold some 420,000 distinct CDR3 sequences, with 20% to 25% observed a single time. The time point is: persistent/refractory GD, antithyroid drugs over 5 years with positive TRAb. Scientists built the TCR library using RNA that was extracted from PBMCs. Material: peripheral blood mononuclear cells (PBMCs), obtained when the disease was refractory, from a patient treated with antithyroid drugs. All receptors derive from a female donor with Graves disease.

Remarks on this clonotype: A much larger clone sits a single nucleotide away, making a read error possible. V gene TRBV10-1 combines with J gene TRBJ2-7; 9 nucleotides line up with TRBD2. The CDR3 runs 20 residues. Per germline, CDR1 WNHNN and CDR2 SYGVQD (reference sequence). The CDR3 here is CVSSDKDTRLGREGINEQYF. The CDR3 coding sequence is TGCGTCAGCAGTGATAAGGACACCCGACTTGGGCGGGAGGGCATCAACGAGCAGTACTTC.

DNA for the CDR3: TGCAGTGCTAGTAAAATTCCCCTGGGACTAGCGGGAGCTGATGAGCAGTTCTTC. Translation gives CSASKIPLGLAGADEQFF. The gene calls are TRBV20-1 and TRBJ2-1; 14 bases fit TRBD2. The CDR3 extends over 18 amino acids. V trimming: 3 bases; J trimming: 8 bases; junction bases outside the gene matches: 15. In germline, CDR1 is DFQATT, CDR2 SNEGSKA (reference sequence).

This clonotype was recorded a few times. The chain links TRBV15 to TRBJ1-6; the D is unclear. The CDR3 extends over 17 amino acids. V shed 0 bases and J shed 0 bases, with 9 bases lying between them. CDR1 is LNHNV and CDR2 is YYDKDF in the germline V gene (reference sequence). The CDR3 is CATSRDIGSSYNSPLHF. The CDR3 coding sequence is TGTGCCACCAGCAGAGATATAGGGAGCTCCTATAATTCACCCCTCCACTTT.